Below are 26 T cell receptor beta chains sequenced from a single sample in a study of blood T cell repertoires in COVID-19 (dated by TCRdb to the early 2020s). Library generation was performed with the immunoSEQ multiplex PCR assay. Not all clones reach the TCRdb copy of this immuneACCESS table, which keeps in-frame sequences only. Checked studies attribute under half of the gap to unresolved V genes and leave the rest unexplained. The sample records about 46,000 clones, around 85% of which are singletons. The ten largest clonotypes hold 15% to 18% of the sample. Sample: peripheral blood. The receptors here all came from a human donor in a cohort sampled during active COVID-19. The donor label of this sample is uncertain.

This chain uses TRBV7-8 with TRBJ1-3; D is perhaps TRBD1 (5 bases). Germline-derived CDR1 and CDR2 are SGHVS and FQNEAQ. V was cut by 10 bases and J by 2 bases, with 12 bases left in between. This CDR3 spans 13 amino acids. The CDR3 coding sequence is TGTGCCACTGGGGCAGGCCCTGGAAACACCATATATTTT. Its translation is CATGAGPGNTIYF.

This chain connects TRBV5-1 to TRBJ2-5; D perhaps matches TRBD2 (6 bases). The V and J ends lost 4 bases and 5 bases respectively, with 18 bases between them. Germline V lookup: CDR1 SGHRS, CDR2 YFSETQ. The CDR3 is 15 amino acids. In DNA form, the CDR3 reads TGCGCCAGCAGCCCGGGACTCTCTCCGCCGGAGACCCAGTACTTC. Protein product: CASSPGLSPPETQYF.

This clone was seen more than once but under ten times. The chain links TRBV11-2 to TRBJ1-2, with a tentative D call TRBD1 (6 bases). The germline V and J ends were trimmed by 1 base and 3 bases, with 12 bases remaining between them. The germline V gene encodes CDR1 SGHAT and CDR2 FQNNGV. The CDR3 is 15 residues long. The CDR3 reads CASSLVLGADYGYTF. CDR3 sequence (DNA): TGTGCCAGCAGCTTAGTCCTGGGGGCTGACTATGGCTACACCTTC.

A remark on this clone: At one end, the junction sequence differs from germline, possibly due to a read error. The chain is built from TRBV3-1 (or the pseudogene TRBV3-2) and TRBJ2-5; 13 nucleotides match TRBD2. Per germline, CDR1 LGHDT and CDR2 YNNKEL (reference sequence). CDR3 size: 14 residues. DNA for the CDR3: TGTGCCAGCAGCCAATCAAGGGGGACTAGCGGGGCAAACTTC. This gives the protein CASSQSRGTSGANF.

This chain joins TRBV19 and TRBJ2-1, with a tentative D call TRBD1 (6 bases). V shed 7 bases and J shed 2 bases, with 12 bases lying between them. The CDR3 loop spans 14 amino acids. Germline loops: CDR1 LNHDA, CDR2 SQIVND (reference sequence). CDR3 nucleotides: TGTGCCAGTACGCAGGGGCCCACCTACAATGAGCAGTTCTTC. This sequence encodes CASTQGPTYNEQFF.

The chain links TRBV9 to TRBJ1-1; a weak D match, TRBD1 (5 bases). In germline, CDR1 is SGDLS, CDR2 YYNGEE. The CDR3 sequence is 15 residues long. Trimming cost V 2 bases and J 0 bases, with 11 bases left between them. CDR3 nucleotides: TGTGCCAGCAGCGTGGGAGGGGCGATGAACACTGAAGCTTTCTTT. This translates into CASSVGGAMNTEAFF.

This chain joins TRBV28 and TRBJ1-2; 9 positions agree with TRBD1. V dropped 4 bases and J dropped 5; count of bases not matched to a gene: 2. The CDR3 has 13 amino acids. The germline CDR1 and CDR2 sequences are MDHEN and SYDVKM. The CDR3 region has the DNA TGTGCCAGCAGTTACAGGGGGCTTTATGGCTACACCTTC. Protein product: CASSYRGLYGYTF.

The rearrangement joins TRBV11-2 to TRBJ1-2, with D unclear. V lost 2 bases to trimming and J lost 6 bases, with 10 bases between them. This CDR3 has 13 amino acids. Germline CDR1 reads SGHAT; CDR2 reads FQNNGV. The CDR3 is CASSLIQLNGYTF. The CDR3 DNA sequence: TGTGCCAGCAGCTTAATTCAACTCAATGGCTACACCTTC.

As regards this clone: The junction departs from the called germline gene at one end, perhaps through a read error. This chain uses TRBV11-2 with TRBJ2-5, with 9 bases identical to TRBD2. Germline CDR1 is SGHAT and CDR2 is FQNNGV. The CDR3 totals 17 residues. DNA of the CDR3: TGTGCCAGCAGCTTACTTCCGGGACTAGCTACCCAAGGGACCCAGTACTTC. Its translation: CASSLLPGLATQGTQYF. Together with reference TRBV11-2 and TRBJ2-5, the CDR3 gives the full variable domain: EAGVAQSPRYKIIEKRQSVAFWCNPISGHATLYWYQQILGQGPKLLIQFQNNGVVDDSQLPKDRFSAERLKGVDSTLKIQPAKLEDSAVYLCASSLLPGLATQGTQYFGPGTRLLVL.

The chain uses TRBV7-9 and TRBJ2-1; D gene ambiguous. The CDR3 is 11 residues long. CDR1 is SEHNR, CDR2 FQNEAQ, per germline (reference sequence). Trimming pared 4 bases from V and 7 bases from J, leaving 5 bases between. The CDR3 reads CASSSLNEQFF. In DNA form, the CDR3 reads TGTGCCAGCAGCTCATTGAATGAGCAGTTCTTC. Looking up the rest from reference TRBV7-9 and TRBJ2-1 gives the full variable domain: DTGVSQNPRHKITKRGQNVTFRCDPISEHNRLYWYRQTLGQGPEFLTYFQNEAQLEKSRLLSDRFSAERPKGSFSTLEIQRTEQGDSAMYLCASSSLNEQFFGPGTRLTVL.

In its sample, this clone was seen a few times. This sequence joins TRBV2 and TRBJ1-4; D remains ambiguous. V was trimmed by 1 base and J by 3 bases, leaving 12 bases between them. The CDR3 is 16 residues long. Germline V gene data show CDR1 as SNHLY and CDR2 as FYNNEI. The DNA for the CDR3 is TGTGCCAGCAGTGAAGGAGGGAAAGGAGCTAATGAAAAACTGTTTTTT. It specifies CASSEGGKGANEKLFF. Drawing the rest from reference TRBV2 and TRBJ1-4, the complete variable domain is EPEVTQTPSHQVTQMGQEVILRCVPISNHLYFYWYRQILGQKVEFLVSFYNNEISEKSEIFDDQFSVERPDGSNFTLKIRSTKLEDSAMYFCASSEGGKGANEKLFFGSGTQLSVL.

The chain has TRBV18 and TRBJ2-3; 7 bases match TRBD1. Germline V gives CDR1 KGHSH, CDR2 LQKENI. The V gene end was trimmed by 5 bases and the J gene end by 6 bases; junction bases not matched to a gene: 11. The length of the CDR3 is 15 residues. CDR3 region: CASSSRDSKSDTQYF. The CDR3 region has the DNA TGTGCCAGCTCATCCCGGGACAGCAAGAGTGATACGCAGTATTTT. Filled out from reference TRBV18 and TRBJ2-3, the complete variable domain reads NAGVMQNPRHLVRRRGQEARLRCSPMKGHSHVYWYRQLPEEGLKFMVYLQKENIIDESGMPKERFSAEFPKEGPSILRIQQVVRGDSAAYFCASSSRDSKSDTQYFGPGTRLTVL.

A single count supports this clone. V and J are TRBV9 and TRBJ2-1; possibly TRBD2 for D (5 bases). This CDR3 comprises 17 residues. V was trimmed by 0 bases and J by 5 bases, leaving 18 bases between them. CDR1 SGDLS and CDR2 YYNGEE come from the germline V gene. In nucleotides, the CDR3 is TGTGCCAGCAGCGTAGCCCCAGCAGGACGGGGAGACAATGAGCAGTTCTTC. It is translated as CASSVAPAGRGDNEQFF.

V is TRBV5-6 and J is TRBJ2-1; D possibly corresponds to TRBD2 (6 bases). The germline gives CDR1 SGHDT, CDR2 YYEEEE. The CDR3 covers 12 residues. The germline V and J ends were trimmed by 0 bases and 9 bases, with 7 bases remaining between them. CDR3 region: CASSLVGGEQFF. In DNA, the CDR3 is TGTGCCAGCAGCTTGGTGGGGGGTGAGCAGTTCTTC.

The chain links TRBV5-1 to TRBJ1-2; D uncertain. V was shortened by 0 bases and J by 5 bases, with 11 bases between the two germline ends. Germline loops: CDR1 SGHRS, CDR2 YFSETQ. This CDR3 contains 14 residues. This CDR3 reads CASSLDPGGYGYTF. The DNA of the CDR3 is TGCGCCAGCAGCTTGGATCCGGGTGGGTATGGCTACACCTTC. Drawing the rest from reference TRBV5-1 and TRBJ1-2, the complete variable domain is KAGVTQTPRYLIKTRGQQVTLSCSPISGHRSVSWYQQTPGQGLQFLFEYFSETQRNKGNFPGRFSGRQFSNSRSEMNVSTLELGDSALYLCASSLDPGGYGYTFGSGTRLTVV.

The chain joins TRBV5-8 to TRBJ2-3, with TRBD2 as a possible D gene (5 bases). Germline CDR1 is SGHTS and CDR2 is YDEGEE. This CDR3 is 14 amino acids long. CDR3 bases: TGTGCGGACTCGGGCACCAAGGTTTCGGATACGCAGTATTTT. Protein: CADSGTKVSDTQYF.

V gene TRBV7-9 combines with J gene TRBJ2-2; D gene unclear. Trimming took 3 bases from V and 8 from J, leaving 7 bases between them. CDR1 SEHNR and CDR2 FQNEAQ come from the germline V gene (reference sequence). This CDR3 is built from 12 residues. The CDR3 DNA reads as TGTGCCAGCAGCTTTAGCAAGGGGGAGCTGTTTTTT. Its protein is CASSFSKGELFF.

The chain couples TRBV7-3 to TRBJ1-1; unclear D gene. Germline lookup yields CDR1 SGHTA and CDR2 FQGTGA. With 0 bases removed from V and 1 base from J, the gap between germline ends came to 9 bases. The CDR3 contains 15 residues. The CDR3 protein is CASSLTGGANTEAFF. Here the CDR3 DNA reads TGTGCCAGCAGCTTAACGGGTGGAGCGAACACTGAAGCTTTCTTT.

The chain recombines TRBV2 with TRBJ1-5; perhaps TRBD1 as D (5 bases). This CDR3 is 14 amino acids long. Per the germline V gene, CDR1 is SNHLY and CDR2 is FYNNEI. V was clipped by 3 bases and J by 7 bases, with 13 bases between them. Here the CDR3 DNA reads TGTGCCAGCAGTGAGGGTCAGGGTGGGCAGCCCCAGCATTTT. Residues: CASSEGQGGQPQHF.

The genes are TRBV28 and TRBJ1-5; no clear D. The V gene lost 4 bases and the J gene lost 0 bases, with 7 bases spanning the gap. The germline V gene has CDR1 MDHEN and CDR2 SYDVKM. The CDR3 extends over 14 amino acids. The CDR3 DNA reads as TGTGCCAGCAGTTCTGAGTATAGCAATCAGCCCCAGCATTTT. Residues: CASSSEYSNQPQHF.

The rearrangement joins TRBV7-2 to TRBJ1-6, with D perhaps TRBD1 (5 bases). This CDR3 contains 16 residues. The V end lost 2 bases, the J end lost 7 bases, and 15 bases lay between the germline ends. Germline V gene sequence: CDR1 SGHTA, CDR2 FQGNSA. CDR3 in DNA: TGTGCCAGCAGCTTAAAGTGGGGGGTGGGGAATTCACCCCTCCACTTT. Amino acids: CASSLKWGVGNSPLHF.

J is TRBJ1-2 and V is TRBV5-1; 10 positions agree with TRBD1. V lost 4 bases to trimming and J lost 5 bases; unmatched junction nucleotides: 2. Germline V gene sequence: CDR1 SGHRS, CDR2 YFSETQ. This CDR3 spans 13 amino acids. The CDR3 coding sequence is TGCGCCAGCAGCAGGGACAGGGGATATGGCTACACCTTC. Translation: CASSRDRGYGYTF.

The rearrangement joins TRBV5-4 to TRBJ1-2; 9 nucleotides align to TRBD1. The CDR3 totals 16 residues. Germline assignment: CDR1 SGHNT and CDR2 YYREEE (reference sequence). With 3 bases clipped from V and 2 bases from J, the junction kept 8 bases outside the gene matches. CDR3 in amino acids: CASSSIQGAGNYGYTF. The CDR3 DNA is TGTGCCAGCAGCTCCATACAGGGGGCGGGGAACTATGGCTACACCTTC.

Regarding this clone: One end of the junction is discordant with germline, which a read error may explain. CDR3 residues: CASSEAAGGANVLTF. The CDR3 coding sequence is TGTGCCAGCAGCGAAGCAGCTGGTGGGGCCAACGTCCTGACTTTC. V is TRBV2 and J is TRBJ2-6; D remains ambiguous. Germline V CDR1 and CDR2: SNHLY, FYNNEI. The CDR3 has 15 amino acids.

This clone was counted once. The rearrangement links TRBV12-3 or TRBV12-4 to TRBJ2-7; 7 bases align to TRBD1. V was pared by 8 bases and J by 0 bases, with 4 bases of the junction left unmatched. This CDR3 has 13 amino acids. The CDR3 DNA sequence: TGTGCCAGCGGAGAGGGGGCCTCCTACGAGCAGTACTTC. It encodes CASGEGASYEQYF.

This chain joins TRBV27 and TRBJ2-3, with D possibly matching TRBD1 (7 bases). This CDR3 is built from 15 residues. Trimming stripped 7 bases from V and 0 bases from J, with 14 bases between. Germline assignment: CDR1 MNHEY and CDR2 SMNVEV (reference sequence). The CDR3: CASTPQGGSTDTQYF. CDR3 in DNA: TGTGCCAGCACCCCCCAGGGGGGTAGCACAGATACGCAGTATTTT.